The 29 T cell receptor beta chains below all came from one sample that was sequenced in a study of OX40 agonist ivuxolimab in advanced cancers. Sequenced by immunoSEQ multiplex PCR; TCRdb stores in-frame clones only, minus some. The sample gives about 66,000 clones, 86% of which show up once; 3.5% to 5% is in the top ten. The sequencing here drew on CD4+ or CD8+ T cells sorted from blood, taken in a trial of the OX40 agonist ivuxolimab. The receptors shown here come from an adult with an advanced solid tumor such as melanoma, head and neck, liver or kidney cancer.

The chain is built from TRBV7-6 and TRBJ2-7; the D gene could be TRBD1 or TRBD2 (6 bases each). The length of the CDR3 is 16 residues. V was pared by 2 bases and J by 1 base, with 15 bases between. CDR1 is SGHVS and CDR2 is FNYEAQ in the germline V gene. The CDR3 region has the DNA TGTGCCAGCAGCTTATCGCGGACGGGGGCTTCCTACGAGCAGTACTTC. It translates to CASSLSRTGASYEQYF. The full variable domain, rest sourced from reference TRBV7-6 and TRBJ2-7, is GAGVSQSPRYKVTKRGQDVALRCDPISGHVSLYWYRQALGQGPEFLTYFNYEAQQDKSGLPNDRFSAERPEGSISTLTIQRTEQRDSAMYRCASSLSRTGASYEQYFGPGTRLTVT.

CDR3 loop: CASSQGGQRNTGELFF. CDR3 coding DNA: TGCGCCAGCAGCCAAGGGGGACAGAGAAACACCGGGGAGCTGTTTTTT. V gene TRBV4-3 combines with J gene TRBJ2-2; 7 bases agree with TRBD1. CDR1 and CDR2 (germline): LGHNA, YSLEER. The V and J ends lost 1 base and 2 bases, in that order; junction bases with no gene match: 4. The CDR3 consists of 16 residues.

The chain carries TRBV5-5 and TRBJ1-1; tentatively, D is TRBD1 (6 bases). V lost 6 bases and J 4 bases, leaving 13 bases between the germline ends. The germline V gene has CDR1 SGHKS and CDR2 YYEKEE (reference sequence). CDR3 length equals 13 residues. CDR3 loop: CASTWGGGTEAFF. The DNA of the CDR3 is TGTGCCAGCACCTGGGGAGGGGGCACTGAAGCTTTCTTT.

The J gene is TRBJ1-1, the V gene TRBV6-5; D gene unclear. The CDR3 has 15 residues. CDR1 is MNHEY and CDR2 is SVGAGI in the germline V gene. The V end lost 0 bases, the J end lost 4 bases, and 12 bases lay between the germline ends. The CDR3 bases are TGTGCCAGCAGTTACTCCCGAGCGGAGGCCACTGAAGCTTTCTTT. Residues: CASSYSRAEATEAFF.

The chain is built from TRBV10-3 and TRBJ1-1; D uncertain. CDR3 length: 14 residues. V shed 5 bases and J shed 5 bases, with 15 bases lying between them. Germline assignment: CDR1 ENHRY and CDR2 SYGVKD. CDR3: CAISRLDSGTEAFF. The CDR3 DNA reads as TGTGCCATCAGTCGGCTGGATTCTGGAACTGAAGCTTTCTTT.

The V call is TRBV5-5, the J call TRBJ1-3; D is unresolved. The germline V gene encodes CDR1 SGHKS and CDR2 YYEKEE (reference sequence). Trimming took 2 bases from V and 3 from J, leaving 15 bases between them. The CDR3 is 16 amino acids. The chain's CDR3 is CASSLARETGGNTIYF. The DNA for the CDR3 is TGTGCCAGCAGCTTAGCCCGAGAGACGGGTGGAAACACCATATATTTT. Supplemented by reference TRBV5-5 and TRBJ1-3, the full variable domain reads DAGVTQSPTHLIKTRGQQVTLRCSPISGHKSVSWYQQVLGQGPQFIFQYYEKEERGRGNFPDRFSARQFPNYSSELNVNALLLGDSALYLCASSLARETGGNTIYFGEGSWLTVV.

The gene calls are TRBV5-1 and TRBJ2-6; possible D gene TRBD1, 5 bases. This CDR3 contains 18 residues. Trimming removed 4 bases from V and 3 bases from J, with 20 bases in between. The germline CDR1 and CDR2 sequences are SGHRS and YFSETQ. CDR3 region: CASSKNPQVSIGANVLTF. As DNA, the CDR3 is TGCGCCAGCAGCAAAAACCCACAGGTGTCGATTGGGGCCAACGTCCTGACTTTC.

This clone was counted only a few times. The chain couples TRBV10-3 to TRBJ1-6, with 7 positions matching TRBD1. This CDR3 has 12 residues. Unmatched junction bases numbered 3, after V lost 9 bases and J lost 7 bases. Germline values: CDR1 ENHRY, CDR2 SYGVKD. The CDR3 DNA reads as TGTGCCATAGGACAGGAGAATTCACCCCTCCACTTT. Protein sequence: CAIGQENSPLHF.

The chain couples TRBV5-1 to TRBJ2-7; the D call may be TRBD1 or TRBD2 (5 bases each). Germline V gene lookup returns CDR1 SGHRS and CDR2 YFSETQ. Trimming stripped 3 bases from V and 2 bases from J, with 12 bases between. The CDR3 has 14 residues. The CDR3 coding sequence is TGCGCCAGCAGCTCAGGGACGCCAACCTACGAGCAGTACTTC. Translated, it gives CASSSGTPTYEQYF.

V gene TRBV6-6 combines with J gene TRBJ1-2, with TRBD1 identical over 9 bases. Germline-derived CDR1 and CDR2 are MNHNY and SVGAGI (reference sequence). This CDR3 region has 14 residues. After removal of 6 bases from V and 5 bases from J, the junction contained 7 bases not matched to a gene. CDR3 bases: TGTGCCAGCAGGGTCCCCGGGACAGGGTATGGCTACACCTTC. Translated: CASRVPGTGYGYTF.

This sequence joins TRBV6-1 and TRBJ1-5; D is possibly TRBD1 (6 bases). This CDR3 is 14 amino acids long. Germline CDR1 reads MNHNS; CDR2 reads SASEGT. V shed 4 bases and J shed 6 bases, with 13 bases lying between them. The CDR3 sequence is CASSAAGALQPQHF. CDR3 sequence (DNA): TGTGCCAGCAGTGCAGCAGGGGCACTTCAGCCCCAGCATTTT.

The chain links TRBV2 to TRBJ1-3; 10 bases line up with TRBD1. This CDR3 comprises 13 residues. The J segment lost 11 bases and the V segment lost 4 bases, leaving 5 bases of the junction unmatched. The germline gives CDR1 SNHLY, CDR2 FYNNEI. CDR3 DNA sequence: TGTGCCAGCAGTGGGGGACAGGGGTTCCCCATATATTTT. Amino acid sequence: CASSGGQGFPIYF.

The chain couples TRBV7-3 to TRBJ1-1; D unclear. Looked up from germline, CDR1 is SGHTA and CDR2 is FQGTGA. The CDR3 is 13 residues long. Trimming pared 3 bases from V and 1 base from J, leaving 6 bases between. The CDR3 nucleotides are TGTGCCAGCAGCTTCTATGAGAACACTGAAGCTTTCTTT. Encoded protein: CASSFYENTEAFF.

This sequence joins TRBV4-2 and TRBJ1-3; no reliable D call. This CDR3 comprises 14 residues. Germline V lookup: CDR1 LGHNA, CDR2 YNFKEQ. Trimming cost V 1 base and J 11 bases, with 15 bases left between them. The CDR3 DNA sequence: TGTGCCAGCAGCCAAGGGGTCTCCGGGGTGGCCATATATTTT. This sequence encodes CASSQGVSGVAIYF.

J is TRBJ1-6 and V is TRBV5-8; 8 bases match TRBD1. CDR1 is SGHTS, CDR2 YDEGEE, per germline. The CDR3 contains 18 residues. Losses at the gene ends were 2 bases for V and 0 bases for J; bases not matched to a gene: 7. CDR3 in amino acids: CASSFSTGASSYNSPLHF. In DNA, the CDR3 is TGTGCCAGCAGCTTTTCGACAGGGGCGAGCTCCTATAATTCACCCCTCCACTTT.

The chain carries TRBV2 and TRBJ1-1, with D unclear. Germline assignment: CDR1 SNHLY and CDR2 FYNNEI. The CDR3 is 16 amino acids. V was cut by 7 bases and J by 0 bases, with 18 bases left in between. In nucleotides, the CDR3 is TGTGCCAGCATATATGCCACCAGCCAACTGAACACTGAAGCTTTCTTT. This translates into CASIYATSQLNTEAFF.

The count of this clone is one. V gene TRBV5-4 combines with J gene TRBJ2-2, with D possibly being TRBD2 (5 bases). V was shortened by 7 bases and J by 4 bases, with 14 bases between the two germline ends. This CDR3 is built from 14 residues. CDR1 and CDR2 from the germline V gene are SGHNT and YYREEE (reference sequence). DNA of the CDR3: TGTGCCAGCGGCGGGCCCCGTCGCACCGGGGAGCTGTTTTTT. The encoded protein is CASGGPRRTGELFF. Filled out from reference TRBV5-4 and TRBJ2-2, the complete variable domain reads ETGVTQSPTHLIKTRGQQVTLRCSSQSGHNTVSWYQQALGQGPQFIFQYYREEENGRGNFPPRFSGLQFPNYSSELNVNALELDDSALYLCASGGPRRTGELFFGEGSRLTVL.

V is TRBV10-3 and J is TRBJ1-1; maybe TRBD1 (5 bases). Looked up from germline, CDR1 is ENHRY and CDR2 is SYGVKD. The V gene lost 9 bases and the J gene lost 0 bases, with 11 bases spanning the gap. The CDR3 totals 13 residues. The CDR3 spells CAMRGLLNTEAFF. CDR3 DNA sequence: TGTGCCATGAGGGGACTGCTGAACACTGAAGCTTTCTTT.

The chain joins TRBV27 to TRBJ2-7; a possible D gene is TRBD1 (6 bases). The CDR3 totals 12 residues. Deletions cut 6 bases from V and 4 bases from J, with 10 bases between. Germline-derived CDR1 and CDR2 are MNHEY and SMNVEV (reference sequence). CDR3 region: CASSPQGYEQYF. The CDR3 nucleotides read TGTGCCAGCAGCCCCCAGGGGTACGAGCAGTACTTC.

The chain carries TRBV18 and TRBJ2-5, with unresolved D. The V gene's germline CDR1 is KGHSH and CDR2 LQKENI. This CDR3 comprises 13 residues. Trimming stripped 6 bases from V and 2 bases from J, with 10 bases between. The CDR3: CASSLSLQETQYF. The CDR3 bases are TGTGCCAGCTCGCTAAGCCTACAAGAGACCCAGTACTTC.

The chain joins TRBV7-9 to TRBJ2-5; 9 nucleotides agree with TRBD1. There are 14 residues in the CDR3. Germline V gene lookup returns CDR1 SEHNR and CDR2 FQNEAQ (reference sequence). V gave up 4 bases and J gave up 5 bases; unmatched junction bases: 5. In nucleotides, the CDR3 is TGTGCCAGCAGCTCGGGGACAGGGTTGGAGACCCAGTACTTC. Translated: CASSSGTGLETQYF.

The rearrangement uses TRBV30 and TRBJ1-6; D not resolved. The germline gives CDR1 GTSNPN, CDR2 SVGIG (reference sequence). V dropped 8 bases and J dropped 9 bases, with 17 bases sitting between them. The CDR3 contains 13 residues. Here the CDR3 reads CARDSRGGSPLHF. CDR3 bases: TGTGCCCGAGATTCCCGAGGAGGTTCACCCCTCCACTTT.

The genes are TRBV7-9 and TRBJ2-2, with unresolved D. Trimming took 0 bases from V and 1 from J, leaving 6 bases between them. This CDR3 contains 15 residues. The germline V gene encodes CDR1 SEHNR and CDR2 FQNEAQ (reference sequence). CDR3 DNA: TGTGCCAGCAGCTTAGCGTCCAGGAACACCGGGGAGCTGTTTTTT. It codes for CASSLASRNTGELFF.

The V call is TRBV7-8, the J call TRBJ1-1, with D maybe TRBD1 (5 bases). The CDR3 totals 14 residues. Germline V CDR1 and CDR2: SGHVS, FQNEAQ. The ends were cut back, 5 bases at V and 1 base at J, with 11 bases in the middle. The CDR3 sequence: CASSPGGSNTEAFF. The DNA for the CDR3 is TGTGCCAGCAGCCCTGGGGGTTCGAACACTGAAGCTTTCTTT.

Of note for this clone: The identical CDR3 is also encoded by other nucleotide sequences in the sample. This chain connects TRBV5-8 to TRBJ1-4; D is unclear. Germline V CDR1 and CDR2: SGHTS, YDEGEE. V lost 4 bases and J 8 bases, leaving 18 bases between the germline ends. The CDR3 runs 15 residues. The CDR3 sequence is CASSLASKGGEKLFF. The CDR3 region has the DNA TGTGCCAGCAGCCTGGCCAGTAAAGGTGGCGAAAAACTGTTTTTT.

For the CDR3, the DNA is TGTGCCTGGAGTGGTAGCGCAGAGACCCAGTACTTC. Translating it yields CAWSGSAETQYF. V and J are TRBV30 and TRBJ2-5, with a possible D match to TRBD2 (5 bases). Trimming cost V 1 base and J 4 bases, with 7 bases left between them. This CDR3 region has 12 residues. CDR1 and CDR2 from the germline V gene are GTSNPN and SVGIG (reference sequence).

This chain joins TRBV5-1 and TRBJ2-5, with 7 bases fitting TRBD1. The CDR3 sequence is 13 residues long. CDR1 SGHRS and CDR2 YFSETQ come from the germline V gene. J was trimmed by 4 bases and V by 4 bases; bases with no gene match: 4. The CDR3 region is CASSIGTVETQYF. The CDR3 DNA reads as TGCGCCAGCAGCATAGGGACAGTAGAGACCCAGTACTTC.

The chain links TRBV4-3 to TRBJ1-2, with 8 bases aligning to TRBD1. Per germline, CDR1 LGHNA and CDR2 YSLEER. V trimming: 4 bases; J trimming: 2 bases; junction bases outside the gene matches: 3. The CDR3 has 14 residues. The CDR3: CASSLRTGNYGYTF. The CDR3 nucleotides are TGCGCCAGCAGCCTTAGGACAGGGAACTATGGCTACACCTTC.

This clone was recorded a few times. The genes are TRBV2 and TRBJ1-2; D may be TRBD1 (6 bases). V gave up 4 bases and J gave up 4 bases, with 13 bases separating them. The CDR3 extends over 14 amino acids. From germline, CDR1 is SNHLY and CDR2 FYNNEI. CDR3 DNA: TGTGCCAGCAGTGCCGGACAGCCATTCTATGGCTACACCTTC. This gives the protein CASSAGQPFYGYTF.